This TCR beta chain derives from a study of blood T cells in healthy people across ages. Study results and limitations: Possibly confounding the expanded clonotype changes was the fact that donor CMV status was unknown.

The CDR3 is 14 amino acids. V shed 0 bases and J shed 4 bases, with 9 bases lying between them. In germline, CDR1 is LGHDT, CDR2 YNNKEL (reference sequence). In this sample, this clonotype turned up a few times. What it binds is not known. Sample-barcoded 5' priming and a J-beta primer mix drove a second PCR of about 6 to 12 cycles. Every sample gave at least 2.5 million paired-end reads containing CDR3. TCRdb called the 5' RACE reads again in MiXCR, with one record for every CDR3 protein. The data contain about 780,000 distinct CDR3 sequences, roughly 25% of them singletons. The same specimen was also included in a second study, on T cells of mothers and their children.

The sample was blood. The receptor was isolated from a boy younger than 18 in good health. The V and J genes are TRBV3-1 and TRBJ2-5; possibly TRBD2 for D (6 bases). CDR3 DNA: TGTGCCAGCAGCCAAGATCCAGCGGGAGAGACCCAGTACTTC. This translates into CASSQDPAGETQYF.